This TCR beta chain was profiled in a study of beta chain features in type 1 diabetes. The CDR3 covers 11 residues. CDR1 and CDR2 (germline): SGHDT, YYEEEE. Trimming stripped 0 bases from V and 6 bases from J, with 4 bases between. The investigators reverse transcribed all of the isolated RNA, so they sequenced expressed TCRB transcripts. Generated by immunoSEQ multiplex PCR, the TCRdb table keeps only in-frame clones and is missing some. Of 300,000 to 450,000 clones detected, about 20% appear once; the ten largest clones hold 0.044%. With regard to this clone: Its antigen is unidentified.

General observations from the study: Type 1 diabetes patients had fewer VDJ junction insertions and more deletions.

The clonotype was recovered from a woman aged 18 to 35 in good health. Sequenced sample: naive CD4+ T cells from blood. The chain employs TRBV5-6 and TRBJ2-7; D gene ambiguous. CDR3 in amino acids: CASSLEREQYF. As DNA, the CDR3 is TGTGCCAGCAGCTTGGAGCGCGAGCAGTACTTC.